Listed below are T cell receptor beta chains from one sample, sequenced in a study of blood T cell repertoires in COVID-19. Data came from immunoSEQ multiplex PCR; TCRdb stores just in-frame clones and leaves some out. Among roughly 42,000 clones listed, roughly 80% were seen once. The sample consisted of peripheral blood. The receptors shown here come from an elderly woman with acute or convalescent COVID-19. Both conserved end residues are part of each CDR3. The order of the fields is CDR3 protein, CDR3 DNA, clone size, V gene, J gene, D gene. The D gene is left open where the match is weak. Clone size is not always given. Where it is, it says once, few, many or a class for expanded clones.

CASSLLASGANVLTF	TGCGCCAGCAGCTTGTTGGCCTCTGGGGCCAACGTCCTGACTTTC	few	TRBV5-1	TRBJ2-6	NA
CASSYSTGTEAFF	TGTGCCAGCAGTTACTCAACGGGTACTGAAGCTTTCTTT	NA	TRBV6-5	TRBJ1-1	NA
CASRMAGVPTQETQYF	TGCGCCAGCAGGATGGCGGGAGTCCCCACTCAAGAGACCCAGTACTTC	NA	TRBV5-1	TRBJ2-5	TRBD2
CASSELGGGQETQYF	TGTGCCAGCAGTGAACTGGGCGGGGGACAAGAGACCCAGTACTTC	NA	TRBV2	TRBJ2-5	TRBD2
CASSLGLQGWNTEAFF	TGCGCCAGCAGCTTGGGACTTCAGGGGTGGAACACTGAAGCTTTCTTT	NA	TRBV5-1	TRBJ1-1	NA
CASSLGLTEAFF	TGCGCCAGCAGCTTGGGGCTCACTGAAGCTTTCTTT	NA	TRBV5-1	TRBJ1-1	NA
CASSQVGGAGYTF	TGTGCCAGCAGCCAAGTAGGGGGCGCGGGCTACACCTTC	NA	TRBV3-1/TRBV3-2	TRBJ1-2	TRBD1
CASSLAGDSNQPQHF	TGCGCCAGCAGCTTGGCGGGGGATAGCAATCAGCCCCAGCATTTT	NA	TRBV5-1	TRBJ1-5	NA
CATSRDINYGYTF	TGTGCCACCAGCAGAGATATAAACTATGGCTACACCTTC	NA	TRBV15	TRBJ1-2	NA
CASSGGFYGYTF	TGTGCCAGCAGTGGGGGGTTTTATGGCTACACCTTC	once	TRBV28	TRBJ1-2	NA
CASSLGYRAGYTF	TGTGCCAGCAGCTTGGGCTACAGGGCTGGCTACACCTTC	NA	TRBV5-6	TRBJ1-2	NA
CASSFRGPSPLKLFF	TGTGCCAGCAGCTTCCGGGGTCCCTCTCCCTTAAAACTGTTTTTT	once	TRBV5-6	TRBJ1-4	NA
CASSDQGETQYF	TGTGCCAGCAGTGACCAGGGGGAGACCCAGTACTTC	NA	TRBV25-1	TRBJ2-5	NA
CASSLVVGTGSVNTEAFF	TGTGCCAGCAGCTTAGTCGTCGGGACAGGGTCGGTGAACACTGAAGCTTTCTTT	NA	TRBV7-2	TRBJ1-1	TRBD1
CASSPRASGMDIQYF	TGTGCCAGCTCACCCCGCGCTAGCGGGATGGACATTCAGTACTTC	NA	TRBV18	TRBJ2-4	TRBD2
CASSPRQGEVNQPQHF	TGTGCCAGCAGCCCTAGACAGGGGGAGGTCAATCAGCCCCAGCATTTT	NA	TRBV7-9	TRBJ1-5	TRBD1
CASSPKVGQGRSYEQYF	TGTGCCAGCAGCCCCAAGGTAGGACAGGGGAGGTCCTACGAGCAGTACTTC	NA	TRBV3-1/TRBV3-2	TRBJ2-7	TRBD1
CSVESLGSGSFYEQYF	TGCAGCGTTGAATCGTTGGGTAGCGGGAGTTTCTACGAGCAGTACTTC	NA	TRBV29-1	TRBJ2-7	TRBD2
CASSELGQGVYTF	TGTGCCAGCAGTGAACTAGGACAGGGTGTCTACACCTTC	few	TRBV25-1	TRBJ1-2	TRBD1
CASSTLAGTQYF	TGTGCCAGCAGCACCCTAGCTGGTACGCAGTATTTT	NA	TRBV5-4	TRBJ2-3	NA
CASSLDGGRGSYEQYF	TGTGCCAGCAGCTTAGATGGCGGGCGCGGCTCCTACGAGCAGTACTTC	NA	TRBV7-2	TRBJ2-7	NA
CASSLGIDRGHTEAFF	TGCGCCAGCAGCTTGGGAATCGACAGGGGACACACTGAAGCTTTCTTT	NA	TRBV5-1	TRBJ1-1	TRBD1
CASSLGDSSTDTQYF	TGTGCCAGCAGCTTAGGGGACAGCTCCACAGATACGCAGTATTTT	few	TRBV7-7	TRBJ2-3	TRBD1
CASSLQGIQNTEAFF	TGTGCCAGCAGCCTACAGGGGATCCAGAACACTGAAGCTTTCTTT	NA	TRBV7-3	TRBJ1-1	TRBD1
CSAGTTNTEAFF	TGCAGCGCCGGGACAACGAACACTGAAGCTTTCTTT	few	TRBV29-1	TRBJ1-1	NA
CASGLGGDSLSYNEQFF	TGTGCTAGTGGTTTGGGGGGGGACAGCCTCTCCTACAATGAGCAGTTCTTC	few	TRBV12-5	TRBJ2-1	NA
CASSPLGAGGDNEQFF	TGTGCCAGCAGCCCCTTAGGAGCGGGAGGAGACAATGAGCAGTTCTTC	NA	TRBV9	TRBJ2-1	TRBD2
CAISQGTFSGNTIYF	TGTGCCATCTCCCAGGGAACCTTCTCTGGAAACACCATATATTTT	NA	TRBV10-3	TRBJ1-3	NA
CASSRPIQGTNTGELFF	TGTGCCAGCAGCCGCCCCATACAGGGGACGAACACCGGGGAGCTGTTTTTT	NA	TRBV11-3	TRBJ2-2	TRBD1
CASRGDRSNQPQHF	TGTGCCAGCAGGGGGGACAGGAGCAATCAGCCCCAGCATTTT	NA	TRBV2	TRBJ1-5	TRBD1
CASSESRSGSSGDEQYF	TGTGCCAGCAGTGAATCTCGGAGCGGGTCTTCCGGGGACGAGCAGTACTTC	NA	TRBV6-1	TRBJ2-7	NA
CASSRGVNTQYF	TGTGCCAGCAGCCGGGGGGTCAATACGCAGTATTTT	NA	TRBV3-1/TRBV3-2	TRBJ2-3	NA
CASSMRDPHQHF	TGTGCCAGTAGTATGCGGGACCCCCACCAGCATTTT	once	TRBV19	TRBJ1-5	NA
CASSSPGQGYGYTF	TGTGCCAGCAGTTCACCCGGACAGGGCTATGGCTACACCTTC	NA	TRBV28	TRBJ1-2	TRBD1
CASSLAGGSQQYF	TGTGCCAGCAGTTTGGCGGGAGGGAGTCAGCAGTACTTC	NA	TRBV12-3/TRBV12-4	TRBJ2-7	TRBD2
CASSPQGAGPSGGTDTQYF	TGTGCCAGCAGTCCCCAGGGGGCCGGGCCTAGTGGAGGCACAGATACGCAGTATTTT	once	TRBV6-6	TRBJ2-3	TRBD1
CATSRGLDWVYEQFF	TGTGCCACCAGCAGGGGACTAGACTGGGTTTATGAGCAGTTCTTC	once	TRBV15	TRBJ2-1	TRBD2
CASSYSTTNPGQGNYEQYF	TGTGCCAGCAGTTACTCTACCACTAATCCGGGACAGGGCAATTACGAGCAGTACTTC	NA	TRBV6-2/TRBV6-3	TRBJ2-7	TRBD1
CASSFITQETQYF	TGTGCCAGCAGTTTTATCACTCAAGAGACCCAGTACTTC	NA	TRBV28	TRBJ2-5	NA
CASSPRGDRANYGYTF	TGTGCCAGCAGTCCTAGGGGGGACAGGGCTAACTATGGCTACACCTTC	NA	TRBV2	TRBJ1-2	TRBD1
CASSLLTSGQETQYF	TGTGCCAGCAGTTTATTGACTAGCGGCCAAGAGACCCAGTACTTC	once	TRBV27	TRBJ2-5	TRBD2
CASSLYKEAVEGYTF	TGCGCCAGCAGCCTTTACAAAGAGGCCGTGGAGGGCTACACCTTC	NA	TRBV4-3	TRBJ1-2	NA
CASSVVRGGHTEAFF	TGTGCCAGCAGCGTAGTCAGAGGGGGTCACACTGAAGCTTTCTTT	NA	TRBV9	TRBJ1-1	NA
CATYPQGAEEKLFF	TGTGCCACCTACCCTCAGGGGGCAGAAGAAAAACTGTTTTTT	NA	TRBV28	TRBJ1-4	TRBD1
CASSLQLNEKLFF	TGTGCCAGCAGCTTACAGTTAAATGAAAAACTGTTTTTT	NA	TRBV7-9	TRBJ1-4	NA
CASALTGQGISEQFF	TGTGCTAGTGCCCTAACAGGACAGGGGATAAGTGAGCAGTTCTTC	NA	TRBV12-5	TRBJ2-1	TRBD1
CASSLAAGEVYF	TGTGCCAGCAGCTTAGCGGCGGGAGAGGTATATTTT	NA	TRBV7-2	TRBJ2-3	TRBD2
CASTFRGEGNTEAFF	TGTGCCAGTACCTTCAGGGGCGAGGGCAACACTGAAGCTTTCTTT	NA	TRBV19	TRBJ1-1	NA
CASSLSNPLHEKLFF	TGCGCCAGCAGCTTGAGCAACCCACTGCACGAAAAACTGTTTTTT	NA	TRBV5-1	TRBJ1-4	NA